This T cell receptor beta chain came from a study of cytomegalovirus exposure and HLA in healthy donors. PCR primers comprised 60 Vbeta and 13 Jbeta primers. Produced via immunoSEQ multiplex PCR; TCRdb's table is partial and in-frame only. Of roughly 160,000 clones detected, 80% to 90% appear once; the ten largest clones hold about 9.3%. This CDR3 spans 15 amino acids. Per germline, CDR1 MNHNY and CDR2 SVGAGI (reference sequence). Trimming cost V 5 bases and J 4 bases, with 17 bases left between them. Sample: PBMCs. This chain uses TRBV6-6 with TRBJ1-2; D is unresolved. The source of this sequence is a man aged 18 to 30 in good health and CMV-seropositive. Here the CDR3 DNA reads TGTGCCAGCAGTCCCGGGGAGGACCCCGGCTATGGCTACACCTTC. As protein: CASSPGEDPGYGYTF.